The 32 T cell receptor beta chains below were found in one sample sequenced in a study of blood T cells in healthy people across ages. Sample-barcoded 5' priming and a J-beta primer mix drove a second PCR of roughly 7 to 11 cycles. One entry per CDR3 protein, called by TCRdb with MiXCR from the 5' RACE reads. The table lists 1.5 million to 2 million distinct CDR3 sequences, 28% of them singletons. Sequencing was done on a sample of blood. Receptor source: a woman under 40 in good health.

This clonotype appeared a few times. This chain uses TRBV5-5 with TRBJ2-1; D is perhaps TRBD1 (6 bases). Germline CDR1 reads SGHKS; CDR2 reads YYEKEE (reference sequence). V was trimmed by 3 bases and J by 8 bases, leaving 21 bases between them. The CDR3 covers 16 residues. CDR3 sequence: CASSSPGTNYKDEQFF. DNA of the CDR3: TGTGCCAGCAGCTCCCCCGGGACAAATTACAAGGATGAGCAGTTCTTC.

This clonotype was observed at least ten times. This sequence joins TRBV20-1 and TRBJ2-7; 11 nucleotides line up with TRBD1. The V and J ends lost 5 bases and 4 bases, in that order; junction bases with no gene match: 7. Per germline, CDR1 DFQATT and CDR2 SNEGSKA (reference sequence). The CDR3 is 14 amino acids. In nucleotides, the CDR3 is TGCAGTGCTCCCCTCCGGGACAGGGGGTACGAGCAGTACTTC. Translating gives CSAPLRDRGYEQYF.

The chain employs TRBV7-9 and TRBJ1-1, with TRBD1 matching over 8 bases. Trimming cost V 5 bases and J 3 bases; bases outside gene matches: 8. Germline CDR1 SEHNR, CDR2 FQNEAQ (reference sequence). This CDR3 has 15 amino acids. CDR3: CASSPRTGLHTEAFF. The CDR3 coding sequence is TGTGCCAGCAGCCCCCGGACAGGGCTACACACTGAAGCTTTCTTT.

This clonotype was counted once. The junction departs from the called germline gene at one end, perhaps through a read error. The chain carries TRBV18 and TRBJ2-5; D uncertain. The length of the CDR3 is 12 residues. CDR1 is KGHSH, CDR2 LQKENI, per germline. CDR3 loop: CASPPGPETQYF. In DNA, the CDR3 is TGTGCCAGCCCACCCGGGCCAGAGACCCAGTACTTC.

The V call is TRBV7-2, the J call TRBJ2-1, with D tentatively TRBD1 or TRBD2 (5 bases each). The CDR3 spans 16 residues. Germline V CDR1 and CDR2: SGHTA, FQGNSA. V was trimmed by 5 bases and J by 13 bases, leaving 27 bases between them. CDR3 sequence reads: CASSPKFSDGWGTQFF. DNA of the CDR3: TGTGCCAGCAGCCCAAAGTTTTCCGATGGATGGGGGACCCAGTTCTTC.

The V and J genes are TRBV29-1 and TRBJ1-1, with D tentatively TRBD1 (5 bases). The V gene lost 3 bases and the J gene lost 0 bases, with 11 bases spanning the gap. The CDR3 has 14 amino acids. CDR1 SQVTM and CDR2 ANQGSEA come from the germline V gene. Here the CDR3 DNA reads TGCAGCGTTGACGGGGCCGGATTGAACACTGAAGCTTTCTTT. Protein sequence: CSVDGAGLNTEAFF. The full variable domain, rest sourced from reference TRBV29-1 and TRBJ1-1, is SAVISQKPSRDICQRGTSLTIQCQVDSQVTMMFWYRQQPGQSLTLIATANQGSEATYESGFVIDKFPISRPNLTFSTLTVSNMSPEDSSIYLCSVDGAGLNTEAFFGQGTRLTVV.

The genes are TRBV29-1 and TRBJ1-5; D gene ambiguous. V was clipped by 4 bases and J by 2 bases, with 6 bases between them. The CDR3 length is 12 residues. Germline V CDR1 and CDR2: SQVTM, ANQGSEA. The CDR3, as DNA: TGCAGCGTTGTCCTCGGCAATCAGCCCCAGCATTTT. Encoded protein: CSVVLGNQPQHF.

The rearrangement joins TRBV20-1 to TRBJ2-3, with D tentatively TRBD1 or TRBD2 (6 bases each). The CDR3 covers 14 residues. The V gene lost 1 base and the J gene lost 5 bases, with 13 bases spanning the gap. Germline V gives CDR1 DFQATT, CDR2 SNEGSKA (reference sequence). CDR3 in DNA: TGCAGTGCTAGAGTGTCACAGGGAGGAGATACGCAGTATTTT. This codes for CSARVSQGGDTQYF.

In this sample, this clonotype turned up a few times. This chain connects TRBV20-1 to TRBJ2-1, with 13 bases aligning to TRBD2. The CDR3 is 19 residues long. V dropped 2 bases and J dropped 0; count of bases not matched to a gene: 10. Germline V CDR1 and CDR2: DFQATT, SNEGSKA (reference sequence). The CDR3 nucleotides are TGCAGTGCTAGATTCACTAGCGGGAGGGTCACAGGCTCCTACAATGAGCAGTTCTTC. Amino acids: CSARFTSGRVTGSYNEQFF.

The chain links TRBV7-6 to TRBJ1-6; D ambiguous. The CDR3 length is 15 residues. Between the trimmed V and J ends, which lost 5 bases and 6 bases, there was a span of 14 bases. Germline V gene data show CDR1 as SGHVS and CDR2 as FNYEAQ. The CDR3 loop is CASSNREGFNSPLHF. The CDR3 nucleotides read TGTGCCAGCAGCAATAGAGAAGGGTTTAATTCACCCCTCCACTTT.

The chain couples TRBV20-1 to TRBJ1-5; D remains unclear. Trimming took off 5 bases at V and 1 base at J, with 12 bases between the two ends. Looked up from germline, CDR1 is DFQATT and CDR2 is SNEGSKA (reference sequence). The CDR3 has 14 residues. Written as DNA, the CDR3 is TGCAGTGCTTTTCCGCCGGGGAGCAATCAGCCCCAGCATTTT. Protein product: CSAFPPGSNQPQHF.

A single count supports this clonotype. V and J are TRBV6-5 and TRBJ2-7, with TRBD1 matching 9 bases. After removal of 6 bases from V and 0 bases from J, the junction contained 6 bases not matched to a gene. The CDR3 length is 15 residues. Germline V gene data show CDR1 as MNHEY and CDR2 as SVGAGI. The CDR3 reads CASSRTGVASYEQYF. The DNA of the CDR3 is TGTGCCAGCAGCCGGACAGGGGTGGCCTCCTACGAGCAGTACTTC.

The V gene is TRBV24-1, the J gene TRBJ1-5, with D unresolved. The V end was cut by 4 bases, the J end by 9 bases, with 15 bases between. The CDR3 contains 14 residues. From germline, CDR1 is KGHDR and CDR2 SFDVKD. The CDR3 region is CATSDSARGGPQHF. The DNA for the CDR3 is TGTGCCACCAGTGACTCCGCACGGGGTGGGCCCCAGCATTTT.

Remarks on this clonotype: The germline gene is not matched at one end of the junction; a read error may be the cause. The chain carries TRBV7-2 and TRBJ2-2, with a possible D match to TRBD2 (6 bases). This CDR3 is built from 14 residues. The germline V gene has CDR1 SGHTA and CDR2 FQGNSA. The CDR3 region has the DNA TGTGCCAGCAGCATGAGCGGTTTGGCCGGGGGGCTGTTTTTT. Translated: CASSMSGLAGGLFF.

This clonotype was observed a single time. The rearrangement links TRBV5-1 to TRBJ1-1; D uncertain. V lost 4 bases, J lost 0 bases, and 16 bases lay in between. The germline V gene encodes CDR1 SGHRS and CDR2 YFSETQ. The CDR3 contains 16 residues. The CDR3 nucleotides read TGCGCCAGCAGCCGAGGACTCGCTAACATGAACACTGAAGCTTTCTTT. It encodes CASSRGLANMNTEAFF.

This clonotype was picked up a small number of times. The DNA of the CDR3 is TGTGCCAGCAGCCTAGCAGGAGGCACTAATTCACCCCTCCACTTT. Translating it yields CASSLAGGTNSPLHF. This chain uses TRBV7-3 with TRBJ1-6; D remains ambiguous. CDR3 size: 15 residues. Germline CDR1 reads SGHTA; CDR2 reads FQGTGA. The V and J ends lost 5 bases and 6 bases respectively, with 14 bases between them.

In this sample, this clonotype turned up a few times. The chain combines TRBV29-1 with TRBJ2-1; D uncertain. Trimming removed 6 bases from V and 6 bases from J, with 6 bases in between. In germline, CDR1 is SQVTM, CDR2 ANQGSEA. This CDR3 spans 10 amino acids. CDR3: CSVARNEQFF. In nucleotides, the CDR3 is TGCAGCGTGGCGCGCAATGAGCAGTTCTTC.

This clonotype turned up a few times. One base away lies a much larger clone, so this may be a sequencing read error. This rearrangement joins TRBV24-1 to TRBJ2-5, with 9 bases identical to TRBD2. The CDR3 contains 14 residues. The germline V gene has CDR1 KGHDR and CDR2 SFDVKD. The CDR3 reads CAASDPRGGETQYF. The CDR3 DNA follows: TGTGCCGCCAGTGATCCGCGGGGGGGAGAGACCCAGTACTTC.

The genes are TRBV9 and TRBJ1-1; D gene unclear. V shed 3 bases and J shed 5 bases, with 14 bases lying between them. Germline assignment: CDR1 SGDLS and CDR2 YYNGEE. The CDR3 length is 14 residues. CDR3 region: CASSGQISGTEAFF. The CDR3 DNA follows: TGTGCCAGCAGCGGCCAAATATCCGGGACTGAAGCTTTCTTT.

Many counts were recorded for this clonotype. The chain couples TRBV20-1 to TRBJ1-2, with D possibly being TRBD1 (5 bases). V dropped 5 bases and J dropped 0 bases, with 10 bases sitting between them. The CDR3 runs to 13 residues. Germline CDR1 and CDR2: DFQATT and SNEGSKA (reference sequence). CDR3 nucleotide sequence: TGCAGTGCTCCAGGGTCTTCTAACTATGGCTACACCTTC. Its translation: CSAPGSSNYGYTF.

The chain carries TRBV29-1 and TRBJ2-2, with 8 bases matching TRBD1. CDR3 length: 13 residues. Germline V gene sequence: CDR1 SQVTM, CDR2 ANQGSEA. The ends lost 3 bases at V and 3 bases at J; junction bases unmatched: 0. CDR3 bases: TGCAGCGTTGACAGGGGGCACACCGGGGAGCTGTTTTTT. This translates into CSVDRGHTGELFF.

The V and J genes are TRBV7-2 and TRBJ2-1; TRBD1 matches 7 bases. Germline V gene sequence: CDR1 SGHTA, CDR2 FQGNSA. V shed 3 bases, J shed 8 bases, and the junction held 4 bases outside the gene matches. The CDR3 is 13 residues long. The CDR3 here is CASSFDRVYEQFF. The CDR3 DNA is TGTGCCAGCAGCTTTGACAGGGTATATGAGCAGTTCTTC.

This chain connects TRBV3-1 to TRBJ1-4; D unclear. The V end was cut by 0 bases, the J end by 10 bases, with 21 bases between. In germline, CDR1 is LGHDT, CDR2 YNNKEL (reference sequence). There are 17 residues in the CDR3. The CDR3 coding sequence is TGTGCCAGCAGCCAAGAGCTTGGGTCCGCAGCTTTCGGAAAACTGTTTTTT. It specifies CASSQELGSAAFGKLFF.

The chain is built from TRBV10-3 and TRBJ2-5; unclear D gene. Germline CDR1 is ENHRY and CDR2 is SYGVKD. The CDR3 consists of 13 residues. V was pared by 3 bases and J by 0 bases, with 5 bases between. The CDR3 nucleotides read TGTGCCATCAGTGACCCAGACCAAGAGACCCAGTACTTC. It translates to CAISDPDQETQYF.

V usage is TRBV12-3 or TRBV12-4 and J usage is TRBJ2-3; tentatively, D is TRBD1 (6 bases). Trimming took off 7 bases at V and 4 bases at J, with 24 bases between the two ends. The CDR3 runs 17 residues. This chain's CDR3 is CASTQAGETPSADTQYF. The CDR3 nucleotides read TGTGCCAGCACCCAGGCAGGGGAGACCCCAAGTGCAGATACGCAGTATTTT.

This clonotype has a count of ten or more. CDR3: CASAFAGGPADTQYF. The CDR3 bases are TGTGCCAGCGCCTTTGCGGGAGGGCCCGCAGATACGCAGTATTTT. The chain has TRBV7-2 and TRBJ2-3, with 9 bases matching TRBD2. Germline V gives CDR1 SGHTA, CDR2 FQGNSA. The CDR3 contains 15 residues. With V trimmed by 8 bases and J by 4 bases, 10 bases remained unmatched.

The chain links TRBV5-1 to TRBJ2-2; no clear D gene. In germline, CDR1 is SGHRS, CDR2 YFSETQ. The V and J ends lost 4 bases and 2 bases respectively, with 15 bases between them. The CDR3 consists of 16 residues. The CDR3 DNA reads as TGCGCCAGCAGCCCGAAGGCCGGTTCTAACACCGGGGAGCTGTTTTTT. Protein product: CASSPKAGSNTGELFF.

Ten or more counts support this clonotype. The V call is TRBV4-1, the J call TRBJ1-6; D gene uncertain. Germline CDR1 is MGHRA and CDR2 is YSYEKL. V was shortened by 0 bases and J by 7 bases, with 4 bases between the two germline ends. This CDR3 contains 13 residues. The CDR3 loop reads CASSQEQNSPLHF. The CDR3 DNA follows: TGCGCCAGCAGCCAAGAACAGAATTCACCCCTCCACTTT.

A word on this clonotype: A much larger clonotype is one base distant, so this may be a read error. V usage is TRBV28 and J usage is TRBJ2-1; D is uncertain. Germline V gene sequence: CDR1 MDHEN, CDR2 SYDVKM. The CDR3 totals 13 residues. CDR3 sequence (DNA): TGTGCCAGCAGTGAGGAGTTTCTCAATAAGCAGTTCTTC. Its translation: CASSEEFLNKQFF.

The chain combines TRBV20-1 with TRBJ1-2; 7 bases align to TRBD1. CDR1 DFQATT and CDR2 SNEGSKA come from the germline V gene (reference sequence). This CDR3 is built from 14 residues. V trimming: 3 bases; J trimming: 8 bases; junction bases outside the gene matches: 12. The CDR3 sequence is CSASTGHRGWGYTF. The CDR3 DNA is TGCAGTGCTAGCACCGGCCACAGGGGTTGGGGCTACACCTTC.

This clonotype showed up just a few times. Here the CDR3 DNA reads TGTGCCAGCAGCCAGGCCGCGACGAACACTGAAGCTTTCTTT. It encodes CASSQAATNTEAFF. This sequence joins TRBV7-2 and TRBJ1-1; no clear D gene. Trimming took off 5 bases at V and 1 base at J, with 11 bases between the two ends. Germline values: CDR1 SGHTA, CDR2 FQGNSA. The CDR3 sequence is 14 residues long.

Only a few counts were recorded for this clonotype. V usage is TRBV3-1 and J usage is TRBJ2-5; 8 nucleotides agree with TRBD2. The length of the CDR3 is 14 residues. The V and J ends lost 5 bases and 5 bases, in that order; junction bases with no gene match: 7. The germline gives CDR1 LGHDT, CDR2 YNNKEL (reference sequence). CDR3 DNA sequence: TGTGCCAGCAGCACTCGACTAGCGTTTGAGACCCAGTACTTC. This encodes CASSTRLAFETQYF.